This T cell receptor beta chain was sequenced during a study of T cells in Graves' hyperthyroidism and ophthalmopathy. General study points: In validation, the model predicted ophthalmopathy. These predictions came a median approximately six months before onset.

Each patient was aged 18 to 65 and had newly diagnosed hyperthyroidism of under 2 months' duration. A roughly 10 ml volume of fresh peripheral blood provided the PBMCs. Regions amplified from RNA transcripts were the TCR beta CDR3 regions. Initially, a first-round RT-PCR of the TCR CDR3 employed the HTBI primer set. TCRdb fed the multiplex PCR reads into MiXCR, producing one record per CDR3 protein. The sample lists a few hundred thousand distinct CDR3 sequences; around 16% were seen once. As regards this clonotype: Its antigen is undetermined.

This TCR came from a woman between 25 and 40 years old with Graves' hyperthyroidism. The material sequenced was blood.

DNA for the CDR3: TGCAGTGCTGGAGGCACCCCGGGACTAGCGGGAGTGGAGTATTTT. Its translation: CSAGGTPGLAGVEYF. V usage is TRBV20-1 and J usage is TRBJ2-3, with TRBD2 matching 14 bases. This CDR3 has 15 residues. After removal of 5 bases from V and 13 bases from J, the junction contained 14 bases not matched to a gene. The germline gives CDR1 DFQATT, CDR2 SNEGSKA (reference sequence).